The present entry profiles one TCR beta chain with its context. This specimen belongs to a study of blood T cell repertoires in COVID-19. Sequenced by immunoSEQ multiplex PCR; TCRdb stores in-frame clones only, minus some. Of approximately 190,000 clones listed, less than 90% are singletons. The CDR3 totals 15 residues. V was pared by 0 bases and J by 3 bases, with 11 bases between. CDR1 is SGDLS and CDR2 is YYNGEE in the germline V gene. The sequence came from a human donor in a cohort sampled during active COVID-19. The rearrangement uses TRBV9 and TRBJ2-3; maybe TRBD2 (5 bases). Sequences were obtained from peripheral blood. DNA for the CDR3: TGTGCCAGCAGCGTAGTAGCGATCAGTACAGATACGCAGTATTTT. Translation gives CASSVVAISTDTQYF.